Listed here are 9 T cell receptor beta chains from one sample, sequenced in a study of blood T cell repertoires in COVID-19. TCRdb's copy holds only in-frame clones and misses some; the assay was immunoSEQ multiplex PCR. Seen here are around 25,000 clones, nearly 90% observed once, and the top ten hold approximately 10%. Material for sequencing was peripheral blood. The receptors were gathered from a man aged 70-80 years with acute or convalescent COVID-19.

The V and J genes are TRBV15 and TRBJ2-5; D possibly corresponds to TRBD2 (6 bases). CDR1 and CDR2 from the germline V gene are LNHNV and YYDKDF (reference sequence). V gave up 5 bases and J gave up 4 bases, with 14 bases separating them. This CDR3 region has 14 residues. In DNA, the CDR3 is TGTGCCACCAGCCAGAGGAAGGGAGGAGAGACCCAGTACTTC. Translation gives CATSQRKGGETQYF.

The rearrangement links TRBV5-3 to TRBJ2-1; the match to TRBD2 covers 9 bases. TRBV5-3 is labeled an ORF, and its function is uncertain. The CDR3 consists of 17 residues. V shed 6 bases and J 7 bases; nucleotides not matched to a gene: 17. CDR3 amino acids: CARIGDSGRQARNEQFF. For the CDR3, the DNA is TGTGCCAGAATCGGCGATAGCGGGAGACAGGCTAGGAATGAGCAGTTCTTC.

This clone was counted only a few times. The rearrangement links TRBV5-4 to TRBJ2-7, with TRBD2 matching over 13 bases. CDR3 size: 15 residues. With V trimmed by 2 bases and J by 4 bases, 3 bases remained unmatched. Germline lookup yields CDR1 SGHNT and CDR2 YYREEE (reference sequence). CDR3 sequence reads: CASSFGLAGEYEQYF. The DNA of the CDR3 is TGTGCCAGCAGCTTTGGACTAGCGGGAGAGTACGAGCAGTACTTC.

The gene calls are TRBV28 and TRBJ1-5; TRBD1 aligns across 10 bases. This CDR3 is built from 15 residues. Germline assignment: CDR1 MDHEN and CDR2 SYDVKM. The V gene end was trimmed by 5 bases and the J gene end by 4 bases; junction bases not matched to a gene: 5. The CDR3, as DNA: TGTGCCAGCAGTAGAGTGGGACAGGGGAATCAGCCCCAGCATTTT. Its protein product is CASSRVGQGNQPQHF.

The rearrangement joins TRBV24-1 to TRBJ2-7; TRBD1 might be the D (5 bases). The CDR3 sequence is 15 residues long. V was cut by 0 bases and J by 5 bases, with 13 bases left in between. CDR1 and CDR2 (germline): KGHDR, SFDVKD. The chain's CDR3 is CATSDLGADLDEQYF. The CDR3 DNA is TGTGCCACCAGTGATTTGGGGGCAGACCTCGACGAGCAGTACTTC.

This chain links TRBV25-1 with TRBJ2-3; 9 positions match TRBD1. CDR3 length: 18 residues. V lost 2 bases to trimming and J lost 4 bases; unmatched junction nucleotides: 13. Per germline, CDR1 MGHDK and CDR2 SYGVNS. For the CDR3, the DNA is TGTGCCAGCAGTGAACCCCGGGACAGGGTTGTTCCGGCAGATACGCAGTATTTT. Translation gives CASSEPRDRVVPADTQYF.

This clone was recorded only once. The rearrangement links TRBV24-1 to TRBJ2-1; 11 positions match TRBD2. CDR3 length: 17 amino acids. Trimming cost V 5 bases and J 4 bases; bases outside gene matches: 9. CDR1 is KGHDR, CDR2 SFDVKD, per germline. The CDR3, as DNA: TGTGCCACCAGTGGCCTGACGACTAGCGGGGATTACAATGAGCAGTTCTTC. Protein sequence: CATSGLTTSGDYNEQFF.

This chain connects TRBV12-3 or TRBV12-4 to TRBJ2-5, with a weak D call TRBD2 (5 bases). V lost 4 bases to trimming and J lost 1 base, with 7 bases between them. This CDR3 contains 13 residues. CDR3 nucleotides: TGTGCCAGCAGTTACGGGATCCAAGAGACCCAGTACTTC. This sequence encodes CASSYGIQETQYF.

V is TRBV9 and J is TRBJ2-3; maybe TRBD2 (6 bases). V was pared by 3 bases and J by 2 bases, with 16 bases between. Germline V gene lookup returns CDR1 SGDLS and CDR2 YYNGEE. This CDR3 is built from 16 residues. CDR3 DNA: TGTGCCAGCAGCGCCCCGGGCGGGAAATCCACAGATACGCAGTATTTT. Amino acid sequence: CASSAPGGKSTDTQYF.